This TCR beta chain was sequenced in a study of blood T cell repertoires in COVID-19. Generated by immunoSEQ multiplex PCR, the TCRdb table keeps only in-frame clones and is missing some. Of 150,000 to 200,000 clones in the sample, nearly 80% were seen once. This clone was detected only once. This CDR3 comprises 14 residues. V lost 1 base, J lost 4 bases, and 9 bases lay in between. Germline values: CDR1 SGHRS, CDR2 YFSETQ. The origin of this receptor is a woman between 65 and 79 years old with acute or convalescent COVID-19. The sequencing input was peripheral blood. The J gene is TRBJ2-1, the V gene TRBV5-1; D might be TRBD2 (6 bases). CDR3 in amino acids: CASSLSGLYNEQFF. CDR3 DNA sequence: TGCGCCAGCAGCTTGTCGGGACTTTACAATGAGCAGTTCTTC.